These T cell receptor beta chains were read from a single sample in a study of cytomegalovirus exposure and HLA in healthy donors. Data came from immunoSEQ multiplex PCR; TCRdb stores just in-frame clones and leaves some out. The sample has 110,000 or so clones; roughly 76% are singletons. Sample: PBMCs. These TCRs come from a woman between 35 and 50 years old in good health and CMV-seropositive. Each CDR3 is given with its conserved first and last residue. The D gene is left open where the match is weak. Part of the rows lack a size; the others show once, few, many or a class for expanded clones.

clone_size j_call v_call d_call cdr3_nt cdr3_aa
. TRBJ1-5 TRBV6-5 . TGTGCCAGCAGTTTTCGCCAGGGCTATCAGCCCCAGCATTTT CASSFRQGYQPQHF
. TRBJ1-2 TRBV9 . TGTGCCAGCAGCGTAGGGACAGCTAGCCTTTCTAACTATGGCTACACCTTC CASSVGTASLSNYGYTF
. TRBJ1-2 TRBV5-1 TRBD1 TGCGCCAGCAGCTTCGACAGGGGGCGCGTCTATGGCTACACCTTC CASSFDRGRVYGYTF
. TRBJ1-5 TRBV6-1 TRBD1 TGTGCCAGCAGTCCAAAGACAGGGCTCGGGCAGCCCCAGCATTTT CASSPKTGLGQPQHF
. TRBJ1-1 TRBV7-2 . TGTGCCAGCAGCTTCCGGAACACTGAAGCTTTCTTT CASSFRNTEAFF
few TRBJ1-6 TRBV7-6 TRBD1 TGTGCCAGCAGCTTAGGTGGACAGGGGAATTCACCCCTCCACTTT CASSLGGQGNSPLHF
. TRBJ2-7 TRBV7-2 . TGTGCCAGCAGCTTAGTTGCAGGGCAAACCTACGAGCAGTACTTC CASSLVAGQTYEQYF
once TRBJ1-1 TRBV6-1 . TGTGCCACACTAAAATCAAGTCCTGACACTGAAGCTTTCTTT CATLKSSPDTEAFF
. TRBJ2-2 TRBV5-1 . TGCGCCAGCAGCTTGGACGGCACCGGGGAGCTGTTTTTT CASSLDGTGELFF
. TRBJ1-2 TRBV25-1 . TGTGCCAGCATCCGGGGCAGGGAGGAATATGGCTACACCTTC CASIRGREEYGYTF
. TRBJ2-3 TRBV7-2 TRBD2 TGTGCCAGCAGCCCTAAGCGGGGGGGCCGCACAGATACGCAGTATTTT CASSPKRGGRTDTQYF
. TRBJ2-2 TRBV7-2 TRBD2 TGTGCCAGCAGCTCCCGGACTAGCCCGACCGGGGAGCTGTTTTTT CASSSRTSPTGELFF
. TRBJ1-2 TRBV29-1 . TGCAGCGTTGGGGAAGGAGGGGTTGGAGGCTACACCTTC CSVGEGGVGGYTF
. TRBJ1-1 TRBV10-3 TRBD1 TGTGCCATCAGCGGGACAGGGAACACTGAAGCTTTCTTT CAISGTGNTEAFF
. TRBJ1-1 TRBV29-1 . TGCAGCGTTTCACAGGGGAACACTGAAGCTTTCTTT CSVSQGNTEAFF
. TRBJ1-6 TRBV5-1 . TGCGCCAGCAGCTTGAGGTCGGGGGAAGGGAATAATTCACCCCTCCACTTT CASSLRSGEGNNSPLHF
. TRBJ2-3 TRBV7-6 . TGTGCCAGCAGCTTAGCGGGAGCCACAGATACGCAGTATTTT CASSLAGATDTQYF
. TRBJ1-2 TRBV19 TRBD1 TGTGCCAGTAGTATACAGGGGGCGCAGGTTGGCTACACCTTC CASSIQGAQVGYTF
. TRBJ2-5 TRBV29-1 . TGCAGCGTTGAAGATTGGACATACCAAGAGACCCAGTACTTC CSVEDWTYQETQYF
. TRBJ1-3 TRBV9 . TGTGCCAGCAGCGTAGGGACAGAGCGAAACACCATATATTTT CASSVGTERNTIYF
. TRBJ2-7 TRBV2 TRBD1 TGTGCCAGCAGAGGGACAGGGTTTCGCGAGCAGTACTTC CASRGTGFREQYF
. TRBJ1-2 TRBV9 TRBD1 TGTGCCAGCAGGGGACAGGGAAGCCTCTATGGCTACACCTTC CASRGQGSLYGYTF
. TRBJ2-1 TRBV30 TRBD2 TGTGCCTCACTAGCGGGGGTGGGGAATGAGCAGTTCTTC CASLAGVGNEQFF
. TRBJ1-2 TRBV2 TRBD1 TGTGCCAGCGAGGACAGGGACTATGGCTACACCTTC CASEDRDYGYTF
. TRBJ2-1 TRBV18 . TGTGCCAGCTCACGGGGGGACCCTTACAATGAGCAGTTCTTC CASSRGDPYNEQFF
. TRBJ2-3 TRBV30 TRBD2 TGTGCCTGGGGACTAGCAGATACGCAGTATTTT CAWGLADTQYF
. TRBJ2-1 TRBV5-1 TRBD2 TGCGCCAGCAGCGTGGGACTAGCGGGGGCTATCTACAATGAGCAGTTCTTC CASSVGLAGAIYNEQFF
. TRBJ1-6 TRBV19 . TGTGCCAGTAGTTCGGGAGGACATTTCTATAATTCACCCCTCCACTTT CASSSGGHFYNSPLHF
. TRBJ2-7 TRBV5-1 . TGCGCCAGCACCCCCTCAATTGGGGGCGTAGGTAACGAGCAGTACTTC CASTPSIGGVGNEQYF
. TRBJ1-1 TRBV6-5 . TGTGCCAGCAGTTACTTCAGGGTGGAGAACACTGAAGCTTTCTTT CASSYFRVENTEAFF
once TRBJ2-2 TRBV4-1 TRBD1 TGCGCCAGCAGCCGGGTACAGGGGGTTGCAGCCGGGGAGCTGTTTTTT CASSRVQGVAAGELFF
. TRBJ1-2 TRBV4-1 . TGCGCCAGCAGCCAAGGGGGAGGTGGTAACTATGGCTACACCTTC CASSQGGGGNYGYTF
. TRBJ1-6 TRBV30 . TGTGCCTGGAGTGTCGGCGGGGCTGGGGCCTCACCCCTCCACTTT CAWSVGGAGASPLHF
. TRBJ1-6 TRBV5-1 . TGCGCCAGCAGCTTGAACAGAGATTCACCCCTCCACTTT CASSLNRDSPLHF
. TRBJ1-6 TRBV5-1 . TGCGCCAGCAGCTTGGAGGGAGGAGGCTCACCCCTCCACTTT CASSLEGGGSPLHF
. TRBJ1-1 TRBV19 . TGTGCCAGTAGCACTCCGGGTATCAACACTGAAGCTTTCTTT CASSTPGINTEAFF
. TRBJ1-1 TRBV19 . TGTGCCAGTAGTATAGTCGGCGGAGGGGCTTTCTTT CASSIVGGGAFF
. TRBJ2-7 TRBV7-2 . TGTGCCAGCAGCTTTAGCGCCTCCTACGAGCAGTACTTC CASSFSASYEQYF